This is a list of T cell receptor beta chains from one sample in a study of cytotoxic CD8 clonotypes in ibrutinib-treated CLL. TCRdb's copy holds only in-frame clones and misses some; the assay was immunoSEQ multiplex PCR. The sample contains 55,000 to 60,000 clones, 50% to 60% of which appear only once. Here the sequenced sample was PBMCs, taken at disease progression, from a patient treated with ibrutinib. The receptors were gathered from a human donor with chronic lymphocytic leukemia. Each CDR3 is given with its conserved first and last residue. D genes are given only for firm matches. Size tells how often a clone was seen (once, few, many) or the class of an expanded clone, and some rows leave it out.

v_call,d_call,j_call,clone_size,cdr3_aa,cdr3_nt
TRBV7-6,NA,TRBJ1-5,NA,CASSLVSRGDQPQHF,TGTGCCAGCAGCTTAGTGTCCAGGGGAGATCAGCCCCAGCATTTT
TRBV28,TRBD1,TRBJ1-6,NA,CASSFPQGGNYSPLHF,TGTGCCAGCAGTTTTCCACAGGGGGGCAATTATTCACCCCTCCACTTT
TRBV7-2,NA,TRBJ2-1,few,CASSGFQYNEQFF,TGTGCCAGCAGCGGGTTCCAATACAATGAGCAGTTCTTC
TRBV30,NA,TRBJ2-1,NA,CAWAVLEGEQFF,TGTGCCTGGGCCGTCTTGGAAGGTGAGCAGTTCTTC
TRBV28,NA,TRBJ1-2,few,CASRGQELNYGYTF,TGTGCCAGCAGGGGGCAGGAACTTAACTATGGCTACACCTTC
TRBV28,NA,TRBJ1-1,NA,CASRRYPEAFF,TGTGCCAGCAGGAGATACCCTGAAGCTTTCTTT
TRBV18,NA,TRBJ1-2,few,CASSPGEGGYGYTF,TGTGCCAGCTCACCAGGGGAGGGAGGCTATGGCTACACCTTC
TRBV10-3,NA,TRBJ1-1,many,CAISVQLNTEAFF,TGTGCCATCAGTGTACAGTTGAACACTGAAGCTTTCTTT
TRBV9,NA,TRBJ2-3,NA,CASSPPWADTQYF,TGTGCCAGCAGCCCCCCTTGGGCAGATACGCAGTATTTT
TRBV5-1,TRBD1,TRBJ1-1,once,CASATGFDTEAFF,TGCGCCAGCGCGACAGGGTTCGACACTGAAGCTTTCTTT
TRBV25-1,NA,TRBJ2-2,once,CASQPHGVATGELFF,TGTGCCAGCCAGCCTCACGGAGTGGCCACCGGGGAGCTGTTTTTT
TRBV6-5,NA,TRBJ1-1,NA,CASSFRGGTEAFF,TGTGCCAGCAGCTTCAGGGGTGGGACTGAAGCTTTCTTT
TRBV9,TRBD1,TRBJ1-6,NA,CASSLGQETTPLHF,TGTGCCAGCAGCCTGGGACAGGAGACGACACCCCTCCACTTT
TRBV10-3,NA,TRBJ1-1,NA,CAISESGGFNTEAFF,TGTGCCATCAGTGAGTCGGGAGGGTTTAACACTGAAGCTTTCTTT
TRBV7-9,NA,TRBJ2-7,NA,CASSPRALSDEQYF,TGTGCCAGCAGCCCCCGGGCCCTGAGCGACGAGCAGTACTTC
TRBV6-1,TRBD2,TRBJ2-7,few,CATYPSGSSYEQYF,TGTGCCACTTACCCTAGCGGTAGCTCCTACGAGCAGTACTTC
TRBV6-5,NA,TRBJ2-7,few,CASSPAQGAYEQYF,TGTGCCAGCAGCCCTGCGCAGGGAGCTTACGAGCAGTACTTC
TRBV9,TRBD2,TRBJ2-7,NA,CASSVDTSGSGEQYF,TGTGCCAGCAGCGTAGATACTAGCGGGAGCGGGGAGCAGTACTTC
TRBV10-3,TRBD1,TRBJ1-2,many,CAITQGDYGYTF,TGTGCCATTACCCAGGGGGACTACGGCTACACCTTC
TRBV29-1,NA,TRBJ1-2,NA,CSVPVGGYDGYTF,TGCAGCGTCCCAGTAGGGGGTTACGATGGCTACACCTTC
TRBV28,NA,TRBJ1-2,NA,CASVSGYGYTF,TGTGCCAGCGTATCGGGGTATGGCTACACCTTC
TRBV19,NA,TRBJ2-3,NA,CASRGRVSFADTQYF,TGTGCCAGTAGAGGACGGGTTTCCTTCGCAGATACGCAGTATTTT
TRBV7-7,NA,TRBJ1-1,few,CASSLQENTEAFF,TGTGCCAGCAGCTTACAGGAGAACACTGAAGCTTTCTTT
TRBV6-1,NA,TRBJ2-7,few,CASSSSSVEQYF,TGTGCCAGCTCGAGTTCGTCGGTCGAGCAGTACTTC
TRBV16,TRBD2,TRBJ2-5,NA,CASSPSGEGTQYF,TGTGCCAGCAGCCCATCCGGGGAGGGAACCCAGTACTTC
TRBV27,TRBD1,TRBJ1-2,NA,CASSLSTGNGGYTF,TGTGCCAGCAGTTTGTCGACAGGGAACGGTGGCTACACCTTC
TRBV28,NA,TRBJ2-7,once,CASSLSGTSSYEQYF,TGTGCCAGCAGTTTAAGTGGGACAAGCTCCTACGAGCAGTACTTC
TRBV6-5,NA,TRBJ2-7,NA,CASSYRGDGSYEQYF,TGTGCCAGCAGTTACAGGGGGGACGGATCCTACGAGCAGTACTTC
TRBV7-2,NA,TRBJ2-1,NA,CASNPGLRGNEQFF,TGTGCCTCCAACCCGGGACTCCGAGGCAATGAGCAGTTCTTC